The next 24 T cell receptor beta chains were all read from a single sample in a study of response to subunit inactivated influenza vaccine. TCRdb re-derived calls from the RT-PCR reads in MiXCR, one entry per CDR3 protein. The sample yields around 200,000 distinct CDR3 sequences, approximately 8.7% seen once. Specimen: non-naive T cells sorted from PBMCs, collected on the day of vaccination. The source of these receptors is a man aged 50 to 60 who received an inactivated influenza vaccine.

This clonotype was seen more than once but under ten times. The J gene is TRBJ1-5, the V gene TRBV6-1; no reliable D call. V lost 3 bases, J lost 0 bases, and 12 bases lay in between. CDR3 length equals 16 residues. CDR1 and CDR2 (germline): MNHNS, SASEGT. This chain's CDR3 is CASSEGQAYSNQPQHF. The CDR3 bases are TGTGCCAGCAGTGAGGGTCAGGCCTATAGCAATCAGCCCCAGCATTTT.

This sequence joins TRBV20-1 and TRBJ1-4, with D tentatively TRBD1 (5 bases). The V end lost 1 base, the J end lost 0 bases, and 6 bases lay between the germline ends. The CDR3 covers 14 residues. From germline, CDR1 is DFQATT and CDR2 SNEGSKA (reference sequence). CDR3 loop: CSARGTPTNEKLFF. The CDR3 region has the DNA TGCAGTGCTAGAGGGACACCAACTAATGAAAAACTGTTTTTT.

This clonotype has more than one count but fewer than ten. The rearrangement joins TRBV2 to TRBJ1-2; D call uncertain. V lost 7 bases and J lost 3, with 12 bases in between. CDR3 length equals 13 residues. CDR1 SNHLY and CDR2 FYNNEI come from the germline V gene. CDR3 nucleotides: TGTGCCAGCATGGAACGCCTGGACTATGGCTACACCTTC. Protein product: CASMERLDYGYTF. Combining the CDR3 with reference TRBV2 and TRBJ1-2 gives the whole variable domain EPEVTQTPSHQVTQMGQEVILRCVPISNHLYFYWYRQILGQKVEFLVSFYNNEISEKSEIFDDQFSVERPDGSNFTLKIRSTKLEDSAMYFCASMERLDYGYTFGSGTRLTVV.

This clonotype was found many times. In nucleotides, the CDR3 is TGCAGCGTTGAGACCAACAGGGGGCGGGAGCAGTTCTTC. Its protein product is CSVETNRGREQFF. The chain recombines TRBV29-1 with TRBJ2-1, with 9 bases that match TRBD1. CDR1 is SQVTM and CDR2 is ANQGSEA in the germline V gene. V dropped 3 bases and J dropped 10; count of bases not matched to a gene: 7. CDR3 length equals 13 residues.

The sample holds many counts of this clonotype. The chain joins TRBV7-9 to TRBJ2-1, with D perhaps TRBD2 (6 bases). In germline, CDR1 is SEHNR, CDR2 FQNEAQ (reference sequence). V was shortened by 2 bases and J by 10 bases, with 12 bases between the two germline ends. The CDR3 covers 13 residues. The CDR3 sequence is CASSLPGTHEQFF. In DNA form, the CDR3 reads TGTGCCAGCAGCTTACCCGGGACTCACGAGCAGTTCTTC.

CDR3 sequence reads: CASRSRGSHQPQHF. CDR3 nucleotides: TGTGCCAGTAGGAGCAGGGGATCGCATCAGCCCCAGCATTTT. This chain joins TRBV19 and TRBJ1-5, with D perhaps TRBD1 (6 bases). CDR1 is LNHDA, CDR2 SQIVND, per germline (reference sequence). This CDR3 has 14 amino acids. The ends were cut back, 6 bases at V and 5 bases at J, with 14 bases in the middle.

This clonotype has more than one count but fewer than ten. This chain uses TRBV15 with TRBJ1-6, with 11 positions matching TRBD1. CDR3 length equals 14 residues. The germline V gene encodes CDR1 LNHNV and CDR2 YYDKDF (reference sequence). The ends lost 8 bases at V and 6 bases at J; junction bases unmatched: 3. The CDR3 DNA sequence: TGTGCCACCTCGGGACAGGGGGGTAATTCACCCCTCCACTTT. It translates to CATSGQGGNSPLHF.

This clonotype was counted between two and nine times. The rearrangement links TRBV2 to TRBJ2-7; 13 bases map to TRBD2. This CDR3 comprises 16 residues. The germline V gene encodes CDR1 SNHLY and CDR2 FYNNEI. V was pared by 5 bases and J by 4 bases, with 8 bases of the junction left unmatched. For the CDR3, the DNA is TGTGCCAGCAGTAAAGGGACTAGCGGGATGAGGTACGAGCAGTACTTC. Amino acids: CASSKGTSGMRYEQYF.

The chain carries TRBV28 and TRBJ1-5; 7 nucleotides match TRBD1. This CDR3 spans 14 amino acids. The V gene's germline CDR1 is MDHEN and CDR2 SYDVKM. The trim removed 2 bases at V and 11 bases at J, leaving 9 bases unmatched. The CDR3 is CASSLPRTQGAQHF. CDR3 DNA sequence: TGTGCCAGCAGTTTACCGAGGACCCAGGGGGCCCAGCATTTT.

This clonotype was found many times. This chain connects TRBV7-8 to TRBJ2-2; D unclear. The CDR3 length is 16 residues. Trimming pared 5 bases from V and 0 bases from J, leaving 13 bases between. Germline CDR1 is SGHVS and CDR2 is FQNEAQ. The CDR3 bases are TGTGCCAGCAGCCTCGCCTCAGTCGCGAACACCGGGGAGCTGTTTTTT. The encoded protein is CASSLASVANTGELFF.

This clonotype was detected only a few times. V usage is TRBV6-2 or TRBV6-3 and J usage is TRBJ1-5, with D maybe TRBD1 (5 bases). The CDR3 runs 13 residues. The ends were cut back, 4 bases at V and 4 bases at J, with 8 bases in the middle. CDR1 MNHEY and CDR2 SVGEGT come from the germline V gene. The CDR3 coding sequence is TGTGCCAGCAGTTTTAAGGGGAATCAGCCCCAGCATTTT. It is translated as CASSFKGNQPQHF.

This clonotype was detected ten times or more. The rearrangement uses TRBV29-1 and TRBJ2-5; D gene uncertain. Deletions cut 4 bases from V and 5 bases from J, with 5 bases between. Germline CDR1 is SQVTM and CDR2 is ANQGSEA. The CDR3 sequence is 10 residues long. CDR3 residues: CSVVFETQYF. In nucleotides, the CDR3 is TGCAGCGTTGTATTCGAGACCCAGTACTTC. The variable domain in full, completed from reference TRBV29-1 and TRBJ2-5, reads SAVISQKPSRDICQRGTSLTIQCQVDSQVTMMFWYRQQPGQSLTLIATANQGSEATYESGFVIDKFPISRPNLTFSTLTVSNMSPEDSSIYLCSVVFETQYFGPGTRLLVL.

This clonotype has a handful of counts. The V gene is TRBV30, the J gene TRBJ1-5; 11 bases line up with TRBD1. This CDR3 is built from 12 residues. CDR1 and CDR2 (germline): GTSNPN, SVGIG (reference sequence). The ends lost 2 bases at V and 11 bases at J; junction bases unmatched: 2. The CDR3 DNA reads as TGTGCCTGGAGTCGGGACAGGGGGACCCAGCATTTT. The encoded protein is CAWSRDRGTQHF.

The gene calls are TRBV4-1 and TRBJ1-1, with 8 bases identical to TRBD1. The CDR3 extends over 16 amino acids. Trimming cost V 1 base and J 0 bases; bases outside gene matches: 4. CDR1 and CDR2 from the germline V gene are MGHRA and YSYEKL. The CDR3 spells CASSQGQGFMNTEAFF. The CDR3 coding sequence is TGCGCCAGCAGCCAAGGACAGGGGTTCATGAACACTGAAGCTTTCTTT.

In this sample, this clonotype turned up many times. DNA of the CDR3: TGCAGCCCGAGGACAGGGGGCTTGCAGCCCCAGCATTTT. Protein: CSPRTGGLQPQHF. The rearrangement uses TRBV29-1 and TRBJ1-5; 11 bases match TRBD1. The junction had 7 bases not matched to a gene; V was cut back by 8 bases and J by 7 bases. This CDR3 spans 13 amino acids. The germline V gene encodes CDR1 SQVTM and CDR2 ANQGSEA.

V gene TRBV7-2 combines with J gene TRBJ2-7, with TRBD2 identical over 9 bases. The CDR3 runs to 18 residues. CDR1 is SGHTA and CDR2 is FQGNSA in the germline V gene. V lost 0 bases and J lost 1; bases outside the gene matches: 10. The CDR3 sequence: CASSLATSGGGVSYEQYF. The CDR3 region has the DNA TGTGCCAGCAGCTTAGCGACTAGCGGAGGTGGAGTTTCCTACGAGCAGTACTTC.

A few counts support this clonotype. The chain couples TRBV6-2 or TRBV6-3 to TRBJ1-5, with D unresolved. CDR1 is MNHEY and CDR2 is SVGEGT in the germline V gene. Trimming shortened V by 0 bases and J by 3 bases, and 15 bases separated the two germline ends. The CDR3 length is 17 residues. Here the CDR3 DNA reads TGTGCCAGCAGTTACTCCACTTCGAGCAGGCCCAATCAGCCCCAGCATTTT. Protein product: CASSYSTSSRPNQPQHF.

Many counts were recorded for this clonotype. CDR3 DNA: TGTGCCAGCAGCCGACAGGCCGGGCTAACCTCTGGAAACACCATATATTTT. Translation gives CASSRQAGLTSGNTIYF. The chain joins TRBV5-5 to TRBJ1-3, with D possibly TRBD1 on 6 matching bases. The CDR3 consists of 17 residues. Germline assignment: CDR1 SGHKS and CDR2 YYEKEE (reference sequence). Trimming left V 4 bases short and J 0 bases short, with 17 bases between.

This clonotype was seen only a few times. J is TRBJ2-5 and V is TRBV6-2 or TRBV6-3; TRBD2 might be the D (6 bases). The CDR3 has 12 residues. The germline V gene has CDR1 MNHEY and CDR2 SVGEGT. Trimming left V 7 bases short and J 5 bases short, with 11 bases between. CDR3: CASTGSRETQYF. The CDR3 bases are TGTGCCAGCACCGGGAGCCGGGAGACCCAGTACTTC.

The table lists this clonotype with many counts. The V gene is TRBV20-1, the J gene TRBJ2-3; 10 bases line up with TRBD2. V lost 3 bases and J lost 3; bases outside the gene matches: 9. Germline values: CDR1 DFQATT, CDR2 SNEGSKA (reference sequence). The CDR3 loop spans 16 amino acids. CDR3 sequence (DNA): TGCAGTGCTAGGACCCGGACTAGCGGAAGGACAGATACGCAGTATTTT. This translates into CSARTRTSGRTDTQYF.

The table lists this clonotype with a few counts. The chain links TRBV29-1 to TRBJ2-1; TRBD2 matches at 8 bases. Germline CDR1 and CDR2: SQVTM and ANQGSEA. V trimming: 0 bases; J trimming: 9 bases; junction bases outside the gene matches: 10. The CDR3 runs 15 residues. CDR3 loop: CSVEELRAGDREQFF. CDR3 DNA sequence: TGCAGCGTTGAAGAACTACGAGCGGGAGACCGTGAGCAGTTCTTC.

This clonotype was seen many times. The rearrangement links TRBV20-1 to TRBJ2-7; possible D gene TRBD2, 6 bases. Trimming took off 1 base at V and 0 bases at J, with 13 bases between the two ends. Germline-derived CDR1 and CDR2 are DFQATT and SNEGSKA (reference sequence). The CDR3 is made up of 15 amino acids. DNA of the CDR3: TGCAGTGCTAGAGTGGGCGGGGCCATCTCCTACGAGCAGTACTTC. This encodes CSARVGGAISYEQYF.

There are a few counts of this clonotype. The chain joins TRBV14 to TRBJ1-2; D unresolved. The CDR3 sequence is 14 residues long. Germline loops: CDR1 SGHDN, CDR2 FVKESK. The ends were cut back, 0 bases at V and 2 bases at J, with 7 bases in the middle. CDR3 nucleotide sequence: TGTGCCAGCAGCCAAGATCGGGAAAACTATGGCTACACCTTC. Translation gives CASSQDRENYGYTF.

Comment on this clonotype: A much larger clonotype is one base distant, so this may be a read error. This sequence joins TRBV6-2 or TRBV6-3 and TRBJ2-7, with TRBD2 identical over 11 bases. The CDR3 runs to 20 residues. V shed 4 bases and J 1 base; nucleotides not matched to a gene: 18. Germline V lookup: CDR1 MNHEY, CDR2 SVGEGT. The CDR3 is CASSSNTGTSGWVRSYEQYF. DNA for the CDR3: TGTGCCAGCAGTTCCAACACAGGGACTAGCGGTTGGGTCCGATCCTACGAGCAGTACTTC.